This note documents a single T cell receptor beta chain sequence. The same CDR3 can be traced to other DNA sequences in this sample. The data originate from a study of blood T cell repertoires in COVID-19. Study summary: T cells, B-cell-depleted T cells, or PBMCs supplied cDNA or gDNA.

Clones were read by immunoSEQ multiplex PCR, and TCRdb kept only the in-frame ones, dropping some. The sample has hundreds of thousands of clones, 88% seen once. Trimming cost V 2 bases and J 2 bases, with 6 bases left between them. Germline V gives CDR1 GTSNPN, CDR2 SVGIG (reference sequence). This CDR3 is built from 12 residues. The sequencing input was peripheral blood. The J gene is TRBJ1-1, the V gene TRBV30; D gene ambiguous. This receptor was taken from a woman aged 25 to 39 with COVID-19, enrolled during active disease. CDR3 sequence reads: CAWSRENTEAFF. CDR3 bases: TGTGCCTGGAGTCGCGAAAACACTGAAGCTTTCTTT. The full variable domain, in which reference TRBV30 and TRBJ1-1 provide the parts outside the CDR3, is SQTIHQWPATLVQPVGSPLSLECTVEGTSNPNLYWYRQAAGRGLQLLFYSVGIGQISSEVPQNLSASRPQDRQFILSSKKLLLSDSGFYLCAWSRENTEAFFGQGTRLTVV.